The rows below give T cell receptor beta chains drawn from one sample of a study of T cells after yellow fever vaccination. TCRdb re-derived calls from the 5' RACE reads in MiXCR, one entry per CDR3 protein. The top ten hold approximately 0.49% of the sample, which has 300,000 or so distinct CDR3 sequences, about an eighth seen once. Sequenced here: CD4+ T cells sorted from PBMCs, sampled 45 days after the yellow fever booster vaccination. The receptors were sampled from a man aged 30-40 years who received the YFV17D yellow fever vaccine. CDR3s include the opening cysteine and the closing phenylalanine or tryptophan. Fields, in order: V gene, D gene, J gene, clone size, CDR3 DNA, CDR3 protein. D genes are given only for firm matches. Clone sizes are given selectively: once, few, many, or a class where the clone is expanded.

v_gene: TRBV20-1; d_gene: TRBD1; j_gene: TRBJ1-2; abundance: many; CDR3nt: TGCAGACCTACCGGGACAGGGGCTACCGGCTACACCTTC; CDR3aa: CRPTGTGATGYTF
v_gene: TRBV20-1; d_gene: TRBD1; j_gene: TRBJ2-7; abundance: few; CDR3nt: TGCAGTGCTAGAAAAACAGGGGGCCAAAGCTCCTACGAGCAGTACTTC; CDR3aa: CSARKTGGQSSYEQYF
v_gene: TRBV5-1; d_gene: TRBD2; j_gene: TRBJ2-1; abundance: few; CDR3nt: TGCGCCAGCAGCCCCGGGGCCGGGGGGTGGTTCTTC; CDR3aa: CASSPGAGGWFF
v_gene: TRBV20-1; d_gene: .; j_gene: TRBJ2-2; abundance: few; CDR3nt: TGCAGTGCTAGGAGAATACAGGGCTCGAACACCGGGGAGCTGTTTTTT; CDR3aa: CSARRIQGSNTGELFF
v_gene: TRBV7-2; d_gene: .; j_gene: TRBJ2-2; abundance: .; CDR3nt: TGTGCCAGCAGCCGAATCTGGGCGTATGGCGGGGAGCTGTTTTTT; CDR3aa: CASSRIWAYGGELFF
v_gene: TRBV5-1; d_gene: TRBD1; j_gene: TRBJ2-5; abundance: many; CDR3nt: TGCGCCAGCAGCTTGGGCGGACAGGGGCAAGAGACCCAGTACTTC; CDR3aa: CASSLGGQGQETQYF
v_gene: TRBV5-1; d_gene: .; j_gene: TRBJ2-7; abundance: .; CDR3nt: TGCGCCAGCAGCTTGAGGAGCGACAACTACGAGCAGTACTTC; CDR3aa: CASSLRSDNYEQYF
v_gene: TRBV23-1; d_gene: TRBD1; j_gene: TRBJ2-1; abundance: .; CDR3nt: TGCGCCAGCAGTCACCCCGGGACAGGATCGGAGCAGTTCTTC; CDR3aa: CASSHPGTGSEQFF
v_gene: TRBV7-2; d_gene: TRBD2; j_gene: TRBJ2-7; abundance: .; CDR3nt: TGTGCCAGCAGCCAACCCTTAGCGGGAGGGCCTCAGAACGAGCAGTACTTC; CDR3aa: CASSQPLAGGPQNEQYF
v_gene: TRBV12-5; d_gene: TRBD2; j_gene: TRBJ2-1; abundance: few; CDR3nt: TGTGCTAGTGGCCGGGGGGAGTTGCATGAGCAGTTCTTC; CDR3aa: CASGRGELHEQFF
v_gene: TRBV12-3/TRBV12-4; d_gene: TRBD2; j_gene: TRBJ2-7; abundance: few; CDR3nt: TGTGCCAGCAGTTTATCGGGTTGGGGGACTAGCGGAGCCCTGGGTTACGAGCAGTACTTC; CDR3aa: CASSLSGWGTSGALGYEQYF
v_gene: TRBV11-2; d_gene: TRBD2; j_gene: TRBJ2-3; abundance: .; CDR3nt: TGTGCCAGCAGCTTGGGGGATTTAGCGGGAGATTGGGAAATAGATACGCAGTATTTT; CDR3aa: CASSLGDLAGDWEIDTQYF
v_gene: TRBV11-1; d_gene: .; j_gene: TRBJ2-3; abundance: few; CDR3nt: TGTGCCAGCAGCTTGTCCGGGGGGACACGGGTTATTGGAGATACGCAGTATTTT; CDR3aa: CASSLSGGTRVIGDTQYF
v_gene: TRBV29-1; d_gene: .; j_gene: TRBJ2-1; abundance: many; CDR3nt: TGCAGCGTTGGAGGGCAGGGACGTGACAATGAGCAGTTCTTC; CDR3aa: CSVGGQGRDNEQFF
v_gene: TRBV5-6; d_gene: .; j_gene: TRBJ2-7; abundance: .; CDR3nt: TGTGCCAGCATCCTGGCGACCTACGAGCAGTACTTC; CDR3aa: CASILATYEQYF
v_gene: TRBV7-2; d_gene: TRBD2; j_gene: TRBJ2-7; abundance: .; CDR3nt: TGTGCCAGCAGCTTATCAGAGCGGGAGGGTCGCTACGAGCAGTACTTC; CDR3aa: CASSLSEREGRYEQYF
v_gene: TRBV11-3; d_gene: .; j_gene: TRBJ2-1; abundance: .; CDR3nt: TGTGCCAGCAGCTTAGGTAGTTTAGGGAGGCATGAGCAGTTCTTC; CDR3aa: CASSLGSLGRHEQFF
v_gene: TRBV12-3/TRBV12-4; d_gene: .; j_gene: TRBJ1-1; abundance: few; CDR3nt: TGTGCCAGCAGTTTAAACGGGGTCATGAACACTGAAGCTTTCTTT; CDR3aa: CASSLNGVMNTEAFF
v_gene: TRBV5-5; d_gene: TRBD1; j_gene: TRBJ1-4; abundance: few; CDR3nt: TGTGCCAGCAGCTTGGTGACAGGGGTTGGCGAAAAACTGTTTTTT; CDR3aa: CASSLVTGVGEKLFF
v_gene: TRBV6-1; d_gene: .; j_gene: TRBJ2-6; abundance: .; CDR3nt: TGTGCCAGCAGTGAAAACCGCGGGACTTTCTCTGGGGCCAACGTCCTGACTTTC; CDR3aa: CASSENRGTFSGANVLTF
v_gene: TRBV7-2; d_gene: .; j_gene: TRBJ2-7; abundance: .; CDR3nt: TGTGCCAGCAGCTGGAACGGGCCCCCGGAGGGCGAGCAGTACTTC; CDR3aa: CASSWNGPPEGEQYF
v_gene: TRBV15; d_gene: .; j_gene: TRBJ2-1; abundance: once; CDR3nt: TGTGCCACCAGCAGAGGTGGGATACGAGACAGCTACAATGAGCAGTTCTTC; CDR3aa: CATSRGGIRDSYNEQFF
v_gene: TRBV25-1; d_gene: .; j_gene: TRBJ2-3; abundance: .; CDR3nt: TGTGCCAGCATCCCCAGGGGAAGGGACACAGATACGCAGTATTTT; CDR3aa: CASIPRGRDTDTQYF
v_gene: TRBV27; d_gene: .; j_gene: TRBJ2-7; abundance: many; CDR3nt: TGTGCCAGCAGTCCTACAGGAAACTACGAGCAGTACTTC; CDR3aa: CASSPTGNYEQYF
v_gene: TRBV7-2; d_gene: .; j_gene: TRBJ2-7; abundance: few; CDR3nt: TGTGCCAGCAGCCTAGGAGGGCCGGGCGGCGAGCAGTACTTC; CDR3aa: CASSLGGPGGEQYF
v_gene: TRBV20-1; d_gene: .; j_gene: TRBJ2-2; abundance: few; CDR3nt: TGCAGTGCTAGAGATGGAACGGACAGTATCTACACCGGGGAGCTGTTTTTT; CDR3aa: CSARDGTDSIYTGELFF
v_gene: TRBV18; d_gene: .; j_gene: TRBJ1-2; abundance: .; CDR3nt: TGTGCCAGCTCCGCAGGCACTCCCAAAGGATATGGCTACACCTTC; CDR3aa: CASSAGTPKGYGYTF
v_gene: TRBV20-1; d_gene: TRBD2; j_gene: TRBJ2-3; abundance: .; CDR3nt: TGCAGTGCTAGAGTCCTCAGGACTAGCGGGACCCCTCATGTCCCAGATACGCAGTATTTT; CDR3aa: CSARVLRTSGTPHVPDTQYF
v_gene: TRBV5-1; d_gene: .; j_gene: TRBJ1-1; abundance: many; CDR3nt: TGCGCCAGCAGCTTGCTGAACACTGAAGCTTTCTTT; CDR3aa: CASSLLNTEAFF
v_gene: TRBV4-3; d_gene: .; j_gene: TRBJ1-1; abundance: .; CDR3nt: TGCGCCAGCAGCCAAATAGGGAACACTGAAGCTTTCTTT; CDR3aa: CASSQIGNTEAFF
v_gene: TRBV3-1; d_gene: .; j_gene: TRBJ2-7; abundance: .; CDR3nt: TGTGCCAGCTCCCCTCCCCTTGGCGGGACTCATCCCCGGGGTGAGCAGTACTTC; CDR3aa: CASSPPLGGTHPRGEQYF
v_gene: TRBV18; d_gene: .; j_gene: TRBJ2-1; abundance: .; CDR3nt: TGTGCCAGCTCACCAGGGGTAGCTACACATGGGCAGTTCTTC; CDR3aa: CASSPGVATHGQFF
v_gene: TRBV5-1; d_gene: .; j_gene: TRBJ2-2; abundance: .; CDR3nt: TGCGCCAGCAGCTTGGTGGGAACGAACACCGGGGAGCTGTTTTTT; CDR3aa: CASSLVGTNTGELFF
v_gene: TRBV21-1; d_gene: .; j_gene: TRBJ2-2; abundance: many; CDR3nt: TGTGCCAGCAGTCCGGGGCGGGGCTGCCGCTCCACCGGGGAGCTGTTTTTT; CDR3aa: CASSPGRGCRSTGELFF
v_gene: TRBV7-3; d_gene: .; j_gene: TRBJ2-2; abundance: .; CDR3nt: TGTGCCAGCAGCTTACAGGGTCCCACCGGGGAGCTGTTTTTT; CDR3aa: CASSLQGPTGELFF
v_gene: TRBV18; d_gene: .; j_gene: TRBJ1-3; abundance: few; CDR3nt: TGTGCCAGCGTCGACATCTCTGGAAACACCATATATTTT; CDR3aa: CASVDISGNTIYF
v_gene: TRBV28; d_gene: TRBD2; j_gene: TRBJ2-5; abundance: .; CDR3nt: TGTGCCAGCAGCCCAACTAGCGGGAGGGCCGGAGAGACCCAGTACTTC; CDR3aa: CASSPTSGRAGETQYF
v_gene: TRBV7-9; d_gene: .; j_gene: TRBJ1-1; abundance: .; CDR3nt: TGTGCCTACGGGGGGGCGAACACTGAAGCTTTCTTT; CDR3aa: CAYGGANTEAFF
v_gene: TRBV7-2; d_gene: .; j_gene: TRBJ1-1; abundance: .; CDR3nt: TGTGCCAGCAGCTTAATTGGGGGTAGGGCTTTCTTT; CDR3aa: CASSLIGGRAFF
v_gene: TRBV6-2/TRBV6-3; d_gene: TRBD1; j_gene: TRBJ2-7; abundance: few; CDR3nt: TGTGCCAGCAGTCTCCCGGACAGGGGAGGAGGGTACGAGCAGTACTTC; CDR3aa: CASSLPDRGGGYEQYF
v_gene: TRBV5-5; d_gene: .; j_gene: TRBJ2-5; abundance: few; CDR3nt: TGTGCCAGCAGCACCAATGAAGGGACACGGCGGGAGACCCAGTACTTC; CDR3aa: CASSTNEGTRRETQYF
v_gene: TRBV3-1; d_gene: .; j_gene: TRBJ1-4; abundance: few; CDR3nt: TGTGCCAGCAGCCAAGATCGGGCTCCCAGACATGAAAAACTGTTTTTT; CDR3aa: CASSQDRAPRHEKLFF
v_gene: TRBV5-1; d_gene: .; j_gene: TRBJ2-2; abundance: .; CDR3nt: TGCGCCAGCAGCTTGTCCGCTAGGATGATCACCGGGGAGCTGTTTTTT; CDR3aa: CASSLSARMITGELFF
v_gene: TRBV7-2; d_gene: TRBD1; j_gene: TRBJ1-5; abundance: .; CDR3nt: TGTGCCAGCAGCTTAGCCCTCCAGGGGGGTATTCAGCCCCAGCATTTT; CDR3aa: CASSLALQGGIQPQHF
v_gene: TRBV5-1; d_gene: .; j_gene: TRBJ2-5; abundance: .; CDR3nt: TGCGCCAGCAGCTCCCGTGAAGGGCCCCAAGAGACCCAGTACTTC; CDR3aa: CASSSREGPQETQYF
v_gene: TRBV18; d_gene: .; j_gene: TRBJ2-7; abundance: .; CDR3nt: TGTGCCAGCTCACCCACTATCCGACAGGCCTACGAGCAGTACTTC; CDR3aa: CASSPTIRQAYEQYF
v_gene: TRBV28; d_gene: TRBD2; j_gene: TRBJ2-1; abundance: few; CDR3nt: TGTGCCAGCAGTCCCTTTAACCTAGCGGCAGCGTTCTTC; CDR3aa: CASSPFNLAAAFF
v_gene: TRBV5-1; d_gene: .; j_gene: TRBJ2-7; abundance: few; CDR3nt: TGCGCCAGCAGCAGAACCGGGACAAGGACCTACGAGCAGTACTTC; CDR3aa: CASSRTGTRTYEQYF
v_gene: TRBV29-1; d_gene: TRBD1; j_gene: TRBJ2-5; abundance: few; CDR3nt: TGCAGCGTTCAATACCGGACAGGGGAGACCCAGTACTTC; CDR3aa: CSVQYRTGETQYF
v_gene: TRBV9; d_gene: TRBD2; j_gene: TRBJ2-7; abundance: .; CDR3nt: TGTGCCAGCAGCCCGGGACTAGCGGGATTCTACGAGCAGTACTTC; CDR3aa: CASSPGLAGFYEQYF
v_gene: TRBV5-1; d_gene: .; j_gene: TRBJ2-5; abundance: .; CDR3nt: TGCGCCAGCAGGGTGGCCGACAGCCAAGAGACCCAGTACTTC; CDR3aa: CASRVADSQETQYF
v_gene: TRBV24-1; d_gene: TRBD2; j_gene: TRBJ2-1; abundance: .; CDR3nt: TGTGCCATAGGACTAGCGGGTTACAATGAGCAGTTCTTC; CDR3aa: CAIGLAGYNEQFF
v_gene: TRBV2; d_gene: .; j_gene: TRBJ1-4; abundance: .; CDR3nt: TGTGCCAGCCAGAACTATAATGAAAAACTGTTTTTT; CDR3aa: CASQNYNEKLFF
v_gene: TRBV10-3; d_gene: .; j_gene: TRBJ2-1; abundance: many; CDR3nt: TGTGCCATCAGTGGAGGCACGTACAATGAGCAGTTCTTC; CDR3aa: CAISGGTYNEQFF